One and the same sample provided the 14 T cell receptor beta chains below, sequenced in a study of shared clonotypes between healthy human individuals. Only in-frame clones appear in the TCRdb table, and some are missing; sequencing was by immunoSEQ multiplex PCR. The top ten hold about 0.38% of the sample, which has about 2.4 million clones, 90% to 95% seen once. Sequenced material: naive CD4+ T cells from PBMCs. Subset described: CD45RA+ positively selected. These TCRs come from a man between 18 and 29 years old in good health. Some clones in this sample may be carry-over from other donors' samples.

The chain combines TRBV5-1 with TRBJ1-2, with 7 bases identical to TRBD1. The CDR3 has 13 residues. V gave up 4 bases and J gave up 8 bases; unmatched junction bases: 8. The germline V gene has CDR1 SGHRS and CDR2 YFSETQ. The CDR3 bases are TGCGCCAGCAGCCTACAGGGGCAGGAGGGCTACACCTTC. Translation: CASSLQGQEGYTF. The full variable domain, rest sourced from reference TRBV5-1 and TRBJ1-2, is KAGVTQTPRYLIKTRGQQVTLSCSPISGHRSVSWYQQTPGQGLQFLFEYFSETQRNKGNFPGRFSGRQFSNSRSEMNVSTLELGDSALYLCASSLQGQEGYTFGSGTRLTVV.

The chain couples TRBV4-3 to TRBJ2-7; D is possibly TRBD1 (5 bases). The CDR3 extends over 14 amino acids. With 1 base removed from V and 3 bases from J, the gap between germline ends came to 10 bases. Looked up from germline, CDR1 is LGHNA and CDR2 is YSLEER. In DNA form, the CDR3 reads TGCGCCAGCAGCCAAGGCGTGCAGGGCTACGAGCAGTACTTC. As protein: CASSQGVQGYEQYF.

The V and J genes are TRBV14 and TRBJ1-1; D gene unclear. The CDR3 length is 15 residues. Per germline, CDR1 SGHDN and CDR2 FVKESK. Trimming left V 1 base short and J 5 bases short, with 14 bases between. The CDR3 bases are TGTGCCAGCAGCCAAGTCGAGGGCGTAAGGACTGAAGCTTTCTTT. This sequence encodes CASSQVEGVRTEAFF.

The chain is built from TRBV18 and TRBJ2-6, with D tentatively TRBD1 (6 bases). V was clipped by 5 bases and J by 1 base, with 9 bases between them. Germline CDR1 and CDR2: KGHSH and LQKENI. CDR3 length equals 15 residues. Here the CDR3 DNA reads TGTGCCAGCTCAACCAGGGGTTCTGGGGCCAACGTCCTGACTTTC. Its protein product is CASSTRGSGANVLTF.

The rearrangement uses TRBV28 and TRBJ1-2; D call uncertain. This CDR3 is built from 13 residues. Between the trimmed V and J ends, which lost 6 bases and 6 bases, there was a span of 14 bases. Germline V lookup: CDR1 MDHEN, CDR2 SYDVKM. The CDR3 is CASREYTGNGYTF. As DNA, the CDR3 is TGTGCCAGCAGAGAATACACCGGGAATGGCTACACCTTC.

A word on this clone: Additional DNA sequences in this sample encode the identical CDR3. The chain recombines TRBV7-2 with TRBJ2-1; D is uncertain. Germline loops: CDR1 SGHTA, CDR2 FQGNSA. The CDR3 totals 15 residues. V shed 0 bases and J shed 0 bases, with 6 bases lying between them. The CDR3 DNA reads TGTGCCAGCAGCTTAGCCAGGAGCTCCTACAATGAGCAGTTCTTC. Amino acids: CASSLARSSYNEQFF. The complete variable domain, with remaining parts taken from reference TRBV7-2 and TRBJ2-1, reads GAGVSQSPSNKVTEKGKDVELRCDPISGHTALYWYRQSLGQGLEFLIYFQGNSAPDKSGLPSDRFSAERTGGSVSTLTIQRTQQEDSAVYLCASSLARSSYNEQFFGPGTRLTVL.

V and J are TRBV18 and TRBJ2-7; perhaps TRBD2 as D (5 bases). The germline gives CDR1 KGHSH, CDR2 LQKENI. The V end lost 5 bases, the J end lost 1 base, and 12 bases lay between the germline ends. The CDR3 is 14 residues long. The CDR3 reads CASSSRTPSYEQYF. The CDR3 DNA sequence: TGTGCCAGCTCATCCAGGACTCCGTCCTACGAGCAGTACTTC.

As DNA, the CDR3 is TGTGCCAGCAGTGGAGGCTGGGCGGGAGCGGGTGAAATTCAGTACTTC. It specifies CASSGGWAGAGEIQYF. The chain joins TRBV2 to TRBJ2-4; 7 nucleotides agree with TRBD2. Germline CDR1 is SNHLY and CDR2 is FYNNEI. This CDR3 has 16 residues. Trimming removed 4 bases from V and 10 bases from J; junction bases left unmatched: 16. The whole variable domain, remainder taken from reference TRBV2 and TRBJ2-4, is EPEVTQTPSHQVTQMGQEVILRCVPISNHLYFYWYRQILGQKVEFLVSFYNNEISEKSEIFDDQFSVERPDGSNFTLKIRSTKLEDSAMYFCASSGGWAGAGEIQYFGAGTRLSVL.

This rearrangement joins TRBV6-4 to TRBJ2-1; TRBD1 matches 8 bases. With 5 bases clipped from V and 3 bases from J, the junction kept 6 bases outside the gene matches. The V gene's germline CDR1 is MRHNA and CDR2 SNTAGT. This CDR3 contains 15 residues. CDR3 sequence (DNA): TGTGCCAGCAGTTCGACAGGGGACGTCTACAATGAGCAGTTCTTC. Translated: CASSSTGDVYNEQFF.

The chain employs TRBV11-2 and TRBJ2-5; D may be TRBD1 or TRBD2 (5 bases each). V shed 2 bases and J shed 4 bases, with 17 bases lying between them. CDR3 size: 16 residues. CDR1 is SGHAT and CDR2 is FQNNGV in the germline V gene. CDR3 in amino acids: CASSLLAIGGIETQYF. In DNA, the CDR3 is TGTGCCAGCAGCTTATTGGCCATTGGGGGTATAGAGACCCAGTACTTC.

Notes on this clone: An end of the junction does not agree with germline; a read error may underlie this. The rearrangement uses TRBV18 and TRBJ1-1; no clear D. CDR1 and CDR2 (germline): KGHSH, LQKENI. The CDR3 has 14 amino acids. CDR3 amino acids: CASSPREANAEAFF. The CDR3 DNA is TGTGCCAGCTCACCCCGGGAGGCGAACGCTGAAGCTTTCTTT.

The CDR3 protein is CASSEVPGGGAFF. The CDR3 nucleotides read TGTGCCAGCAGTGAGGTGCCAGGCGGGGGAGCTTTCTTT. V gene TRBV9 combines with J gene TRBJ1-1; D may be TRBD1 (5 bases). Between the trimmed V and J ends, which lost 5 bases and 10 bases, there was a span of 18 bases. The V gene's germline CDR1 is SGDLS and CDR2 YYNGEE. The CDR3 length is 13 residues.

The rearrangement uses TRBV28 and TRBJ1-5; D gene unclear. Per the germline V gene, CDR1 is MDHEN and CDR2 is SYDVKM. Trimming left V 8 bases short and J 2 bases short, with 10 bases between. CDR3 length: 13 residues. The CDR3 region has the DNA TGTGCCAGCTACGGGAAAGGCAATCAGCCCCAGCATTTT. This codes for CASYGKGNQPQHF.

CDR3 sequence reads: CASSRGTRQAPAGELFF. The CDR3 DNA follows: TGTGCCAGCAGCCGCGGGACTAGACAAGCGCCAGCCGGGGAGCTGTTTTTT. The chain uses TRBV5-6 and TRBJ2-2; 8 bases match TRBD2. CDR1 is SGHDT and CDR2 is YYEEEE in the germline V gene. The CDR3 totals 17 residues. V lost 4 bases to trimming and J lost 6 bases; unmatched junction nucleotides: 14.